Listed below are T cell receptor beta chains from one sample, sequenced in a study of blood T cells in healthy people across ages. TCRdb analysed the 5' RACE reads with MiXCR anew, one entry per CDR3 protein. Counted here are hundreds of thousands of distinct CDR3 sequences, about 43% occurring once; the ten biggest clones make up 25% to 35%. Sequencing input: blood. The receptors were gathered from a man of 80 years or more in good health. Each CDR3 is given with its conserved first and last residue. The D gene is left open where the match is weak. Part of the rows lack a size; the others show once, few, many or a class for expanded clones.

clone size: .
V gene: TRBV3-1
J gene: TRBJ1-2
D gene: .
CDR3 protein: CASSQGEGGGYTF
CDR3 DNA: TGTGCCAGCAGCCAAGGGGAAGGTGGTGGCTACACCTTC

clone size: once
V gene: TRBV14
J gene: TRBJ2-5
D gene: .
CDR3 protein: CASSQAIKGGLSQQLLETQYF
CDR3 DNA: TGTGCCAGCAGCCAAGCCATTAAGGGGGGCCTCAGTCAACAATTACTAGAGACCCAGTACTTC

clone size: many
V gene: TRBV7-2
J gene: TRBJ1-4
D gene: TRBD1
CDR3 protein: CASSRDRVEKLFF
CDR3 DNA: TGTGCCAGCAGCCGGGACAGGGTCGAAAAACTGTTTTTT

clone size: few
V gene: TRBV4-2
J gene: TRBJ1-6
D gene: .
CDR3 protein: CASSQEISTTSPLHF
CDR3 DNA: TGTGCCAGCAGCCAAGAAATTTCTACAACCTCACCCCTCCACTTT

clone size: few
V gene: TRBV7-2
J gene: TRBJ1-6
D gene: .
CDR3 protein: CASSLSGVGDSPLHF
CDR3 DNA: TGTGCCAGCAGCTTATCAGGGGTAGGGGATTCACCCCTCCACTTT

clone size: few
V gene: TRBV29-1
J gene: TRBJ1-5
D gene: .
CDR3 protein: CSARTANQPQHF
CDR3 DNA: TGCAGCGCCAGGACAGCCAATCAGCCCCAGCATTTT

clone size: .
V gene: TRBV10-3
J gene: TRBJ2-5
D gene: .
CDR3 protein: CAISESGGQQETQYF
CDR3 DNA: TGTGCCATCAGTGAGTCAGGGGGTCAGCAAGAGACCCAGTACTTC

clone size: .
V gene: TRBV7-9
J gene: TRBJ1-1
D gene: TRBD1
CDR3 protein: CASSTPGQARTEAFF
CDR3 DNA: TGTGCCAGCAGCACTCCGGGACAGGCTCGCACTGAAGCTTTCTTT

clone size: few
V gene: TRBV6-2/TRBV6-3
J gene: TRBJ2-5
D gene: .
CDR3 protein: CASSYSGIGETQYF
CDR3 DNA: TGTGCCAGCAGTTACTCGGGGATAGGAGAGACCCAGTACTTC

clone size: .
V gene: TRBV7-2
J gene: TRBJ2-7
D gene: TRBD1
CDR3 protein: CASSEGAGFYEQYF
CDR3 DNA: TGTGCCAGCAGCGAGGGGGCGGGTTTCTACGAGCAGTACTTC

clone size: .
V gene: TRBV6-2/TRBV6-3
J gene: TRBJ2-6
D gene: .
CDR3 protein: CASSYSGRANVLTF
CDR3 DNA: TGTGCCAGCAGTTACTCCGGCCGGGCCAACGTCCTGACTTTC

clone size: .
V gene: TRBV6-2/TRBV6-3
J gene: TRBJ2-1
D gene: .
CDR3 protein: CASSSLAGPSYNEQFF
CDR3 DNA: TGTGCCAGCAGTTCCCTAGCCGGGCCCTCCTACAATGAGCAGTTCTTC

clone size: once
V gene: TRBV5-1
J gene: TRBJ2-7
D gene: TRBD2
CDR3 protein: CASSLAGGKSSYEQYF
CDR3 DNA: TGCGCCAGCAGCTTGGCGGGAGGGAAGAGCTCCTACGAGCAGTACTTC

clone size: .
V gene: TRBV7-9
J gene: TRBJ1-2
D gene: .
CDR3 protein: CASSLDLYSDSGGYTF
CDR3 DNA: TGTGCCAGCAGCTTAGATCTTTATTCGGACTCTGGAGGCTACACCTTC

clone size: .
V gene: TRBV12-3/TRBV12-4
J gene: TRBJ1-5
D gene: TRBD1
CDR3 protein: CASSYGQGGNQPQHF
CDR3 DNA: TGTGCCAGCAGTTATGGACAGGGTGGCAATCAGCCCCAGCATTTT

clone size: few
V gene: TRBV9
J gene: TRBJ2-3
D gene: .
CDR3 protein: CASSGGVAKRSDTQYF
CDR3 DNA: TGTGCCAGCAGCGGGGGGGTGGCTAAGCGCTCAGATACGCAGTATTTT

clone size: many
V gene: TRBV29-1
J gene: TRBJ2-7
D gene: TRBD2
CDR3 protein: CSVERREGYEQYF
CDR3 DNA: TGCAGCGTTGAACGTAGGGAGGGCTACGAGCAGTACTTC

clone size: .
V gene: TRBV20-1
J gene: TRBJ1-4
D gene: .
CDR3 protein: CSASPKIGEKLFF
CDR3 DNA: TGCAGTGCTAGCCCCAAGATTGGAGAAAAACTGTTTTTT

clone size: once
V gene: TRBV5-1
J gene: TRBJ1-1
D gene: .
CDR3 protein: CASSVEAESTEAFF
CDR3 DNA: TGCGCCAGCAGCGTGGAAGCAGAGAGCACTGAAGCTTTCTTT

clone size: .
V gene: TRBV2
J gene: TRBJ2-7
D gene: .
CDR3 protein: CASGAVSSYEQYF
CDR3 DNA: TGTGCCAGCGGTGCGGTGAGCTCCTACGAGCAGTACTTC

clone size: .
V gene: TRBV14
J gene: TRBJ2-7
D gene: .
CDR3 protein: CASSFAGGSYEQYF
CDR3 DNA: TGTGCCAGCAGCTTTGCAGGGGGGTCCTACGAGCAGTACTTC

clone size: few
V gene: TRBV20-1
J gene: TRBJ2-7
D gene: TRBD2
CDR3 protein: CSANSGVTQYEQYF
CDR3 DNA: TGCAGTGCTAATAGCGGGGTCACACAATACGAGCAGTACTTC

clone size: .
V gene: TRBV5-1
J gene: TRBJ2-7
D gene: .
CDR3 protein: CASSLAWDHSSYEQYF
CDR3 DNA: TGCGCCAGCAGCTTGGCGTGGGATCACTCTTCCTACGAGCAGTACTTC

clone size: .
V gene: TRBV7-2
J gene: TRBJ2-5
D gene: .
CDR3 protein: CASSFDRKTQYF
CDR3 DNA: TGTGCCAGCAGCTTCGACAGAAAGACCCAGTACTTC

clone size: many
V gene: TRBV2
J gene: TRBJ2-3
D gene: .
CDR3 protein: CASTNEGDTQYF
CDR3 DNA: TGTGCCAGCACTAATGAGGGAGATACGCAGTATTTT

clone size: .
V gene: TRBV21-1
J gene: TRBJ2-1
D gene: .
CDR3 protein: CASSIRLTGYNEQFF
CDR3 DNA: TGTGCCAGCAGTATAAGACTTACAGGCTACAATGAGCAGTTCTTC

clone size: .
V gene: TRBV28
J gene: TRBJ2-2
D gene: TRBD1
CDR3 protein: CASSSGTGAYTGELFF
CDR3 DNA: TGTGCCAGCAGTTCCGGGACAGGGGCGTACACCGGGGAGCTGTTTTTT

clone size: .
V gene: TRBV5-4
J gene: TRBJ2-1
D gene: TRBD2
CDR3 protein: CASSGGRLDKGSGTYNEQFF
CDR3 DNA: TGTGCCAGCAGCGGCGGGAGGTTGGACAAGGGGAGCGGGACCTACAATGAGCAGTTCTTC

clone size: .
V gene: TRBV14
J gene: TRBJ2-7
D gene: TRBD1
CDR3 protein: CASSQDLTGGEQYF
CDR3 DNA: TGTGCCAGCAGCCAAGATCTTACAGGGGGCGAGCAGTACTTC

clone size: .
V gene: TRBV28
J gene: TRBJ2-5
D gene: TRBD2
CDR3 protein: CASSLHTSGSDEQYF
CDR3 DNA: TGTGCCAGCAGTTTGCACACTAGCGGGAGCGATGAGCAGTACTTC

clone size: .
V gene: TRBV19
J gene: TRBJ2-7
D gene: .
CDR3 protein: CASSIGTFSYEQYF
CDR3 DNA: TGTGCCAGTAGTATCGGGACTTTCTCCTACGAGCAGTACTTC

clone size: many
V gene: TRBV29-1
J gene: TRBJ2-7
D gene: .
CDR3 protein: CSVEGVLGNQSSYEQYF
CDR3 DNA: TGCAGCGTTGAAGGGGTTTTGGGGAACCAAAGCTCCTACGAGCAGTACTTC

clone size: many
V gene: TRBV6-2/TRBV6-3
J gene: TRBJ2-1
D gene: .
CDR3 protein: CASSFPGTTEQFF
CDR3 DNA: TGTGCCAGCAGTTTCCCCGGGACAACTGAGCAGTTCTTC

clone size: .
V gene: TRBV6-6
J gene: TRBJ2-1
D gene: .
CDR3 protein: CASSSPGFSSYNEQFF
CDR3 DNA: TGTGCCAGCAGTTCTCCCGGATTCAGCTCCTACAATGAGCAGTTCTTC

clone size: .
V gene: TRBV7-6
J gene: TRBJ2-5
D gene: .
CDR3 protein: CASSARDRGETQYF
CDR3 DNA: TGTGCCAGCAGCGCCCGGGACCGAGGAGAGACCCAGTACTTC

clone size: once
V gene: TRBV4-3
J gene: TRBJ1-4
D gene: TRBD1
CDR3 protein: CASSQVGTADNEKLFF
CDR3 DNA: TGCGCCAGCAGCCAGGTTGGGACAGCAGATAATGAAAAACTGTTTTTT

clone size: .
V gene: TRBV7-2
J gene: TRBJ2-5
D gene: TRBD2
CDR3 protein: CASSSGTKETQYF
CDR3 DNA: TGTGCCAGCAGCTCCGGGACTAAAGAGACCCAGTACTTC

clone size: many
V gene: TRBV27
J gene: TRBJ2-3
D gene: .
CDR3 protein: CASSLRGSTDTQYF
CDR3 DNA: TGCGCCAGCAGCTTGAGAGGGAGCACAGATACGCAGTATTTT

clone size: many
V gene: TRBV29-1
J gene: TRBJ2-3
D gene: .
CDR3 protein: CSVEGRDTDTQYF
CDR3 DNA: TGCAGCGTTGAGGGACGGGACACAGATACGCAGTATTTT

clone size: .
V gene: TRBV24-1
J gene: TRBJ2-1
D gene: .
CDR3 protein: CATSDPLHNEQFF
CDR3 DNA: TGTGCCACCAGTGACCCGCTCCACAATGAGCAGTTCTTC

clone size: few
V gene: TRBV6-2/TRBV6-3
J gene: TRBJ2-3
D gene: .
CDR3 protein: CASSYSNGRGRTDTQYF
CDR3 DNA: TGTGCCAGCAGTTACTCGAACGGGCGGGGACGCACAGATACGCAGTATTTT

clone size: .
V gene: TRBV6-2/TRBV6-3
J gene: TRBJ1-4
D gene: .
CDR3 protein: CASSPLREKLFF
CDR3 DNA: TGTGCCAGCAGCCCCCTGCGTGAAAAACTGTTTTTT

clone size: .
V gene: TRBV6-4
J gene: TRBJ2-1
D gene: TRBD2
CDR3 protein: CASSAREGPYNEQFF
CDR3 DNA: TGTGCCAGCAGTGCCCGGGAGGGCCCCTACAATGAGCAGTTCTTC

clone size: few
V gene: TRBV7-8
J gene: TRBJ2-1
D gene: .
CDR3 protein: CASSLAGLEADEQFF
CDR3 DNA: TGTGCCAGCAGCTTAGCAGGCTTGGAGGCCGATGAGCAGTTCTTC

clone size: .
V gene: TRBV3-1
J gene: TRBJ1-1
D gene: TRBD1
CDR3 protein: CASSQGKGGGGTEAFF
CDR3 DNA: TGTGCCAGCAGCCAAGGCAAAGGGGGCGGCGGCACTGAAGCTTTCTTT

clone size: .
V gene: TRBV7-2
J gene: TRBJ1-1
D gene: .
CDR3 protein: CASSFLLNTEAFF
CDR3 DNA: TGTGCCAGCAGCTTTCTCCTGAACACTGAAGCTTTCTTT

clone size: .
V gene: TRBV4-2
J gene: TRBJ2-3
D gene: TRBD2
CDR3 protein: CASQGLAGATDTQYF
CDR3 DNA: TGTGCCAGTCAGGGACTAGCGGGGGCCACAGATACGCAGTATTTT

clone size: .
V gene: TRBV7-9
J gene: TRBJ2-5
D gene: TRBD2
CDR3 protein: CASSLEFGLAGVWEETQYF
CDR3 DNA: TGTGCCAGCAGCTTAGAATTTGGACTAGCGGGAGTGTGGGAAGAGACCCAGTACTTC

clone size: .
V gene: TRBV7-2
J gene: TRBJ2-2
D gene: .
CDR3 protein: CASSFAGRTGELFF
CDR3 DNA: TGTGCCAGCAGCTTTGCGGGAAGAACCGGGGAGCTGTTTTTT

clone size: .
V gene: TRBV5-4
J gene: TRBJ2-2
D gene: .
CDR3 protein: CASRPGVTGELFF
CDR3 DNA: TGTGCCAGCAGACCCGGGGTCACCGGGGAGCTGTTTTTT

clone size: .
V gene: TRBV20-1
J gene: TRBJ2-4
D gene: .
CDR3 protein: CSSEGGGRRDEQYF
CDR3 DNA: TGCAGTTCCGAGGGGGGCGGGAGAAGGGATGAGCAGTACTTC